The rows below give T cell receptor beta chains drawn from one sample of a study of blood T cell repertoires in COVID-19. The assay was immunoSEQ multiplex PCR, and TCRdb's table has in-frame clones only and misses some. Altogether under 450,000 clones are present, around 91% being singletons, with the ten largest covering roughly 1.5%. Sequenced sample: peripheral blood. The receptors shown here come from a woman between 40 and 50 years old with COVID-19, enrolled during active disease. CDR3s include the opening cysteine and the closing phenylalanine or tryptophan. A D gene is named only where the DNA matches it firmly. Part of the rows lack a size; the others show once, few, many or a class for expanded clones.

j_call clone_size d_call v_call cdr3_aa cdr3_nt
TRBJ2-1 . . TRBV18 CASSRETNEQFF TGTGCCAGCTCCCGGGAGACCAATGAGCAGTTCTTC
TRBJ2-6 . . TRBV5-1 CASSQRSSGANVLTF TGCGCCAGCAGCCAGAGGTCTTCTGGGGCCAACGTCCTGACTTTC
TRBJ2-1 . . TRBV28 CASNRRDHNEQFF TGTGCCAGCAATCGCAGGGATCACAATGAGCAGTTCTTC
TRBJ2-1 . . TRBV7-9 CASSLREQFF TGTGCCAGCAGCTTACGTGAGCAGTTCTTC
TRBJ2-2 . TRBD2 TRBV9 CASSLRASGGELGGELFF TGTGCCAGCAGCCTCCGGGCTAGCGGGGGGGAATTGGGCGGGGAGCTGTTTTTT
TRBJ1-1 . . TRBV7-2 CASSGAGRGGTEAFF TGTGCCAGCAGTGGCGCGGGGCGGGGAGGGACTGAAGCTTTCTTT
TRBJ1-5 . TRBD1 TRBV28 CASSFGQGRNQPQHF TGTGCCAGCAGTTTTGGACAGGGAAGGAATCAGCCCCAGCATTTT
TRBJ1-6 . TRBD1 TRBV28 CASTSGTGDSPLHF TGTGCCAGCACCTCAGGGACAGGGGATTCACCCCTCCACTTT
TRBJ2-1 . TRBD2 TRBV6-5 CASSTTSGGYNEQFF TGTGCCAGCAGTACAACTAGCGGGGGTTACAATGAGCAGTTCTTC
TRBJ1-2 . . TRBV7-6 CASSFGASYGYTF TGTGCCAGCAGCTTTGGGGCCAGTTATGGCTACACCTTC
TRBJ1-4 few . TRBV23-1 CASSQSYLGSKGEKLFF TGCGCCAGCAGTCAATCGTATCTAGGGAGTAAGGGTGAAAAACTGTTTTTT
TRBJ2-7 . . TRBV5-1 CASGRTGNEQYF TGCGCCAGCGGGAGGACGGGGAACGAGCAGTACTTC
TRBJ2-7 . . TRBV5-6 CASSLGGLRGEQYF TGTGCCAGCAGCTTGGGAGGCCTGAGGGGGGAGCAGTACTTC
TRBJ1-2 . . TRBV11-2 CASSLVQGANYGYTF TGTGCCAGCAGCTTAGTACAGGGCGCTAACTATGGCTACACCTTC
TRBJ2-1 . TRBD2 TRBV7-9 CASSRIAGEGYNEQFF TGTGCCAGCAGCCGAATAGCGGGAGAAGGGTACAATGAGCAGTTCTTC
TRBJ2-7 few TRBD1 TRBV10-3 CAIMTGGSYEQYF TGTGCCATCATGACAGGGGGATCCTACGAGCAGTACTTC
TRBJ1-1 . TRBD1 TRBV5-1 CASSLAGTGLAFF TGCGCCAGCAGCTTGGCCGGGACAGGGCTGGCTTTCTTT
TRBJ1-3 . . TRBV6-4 CASSESSSSGNTIYF TGTGCCAGCAGTGAATCCTCTTCCTCTGGAAACACCATATATTTT
TRBJ1-5 once . TRBV11-2 CASSLIAGGGGNQPQHF TGTGCCAGCAGCTTAATTGCCGGGGGAGGAGGCAATCAGCCCCAGCATTTT
TRBJ2-3 . . TRBV12-3/TRBV12-4 CASDRGRTDTQYF TGTGCCAGCGACCGTGGGCGCACAGATACGCAGTATTTT
TRBJ1-1 . . TRBV2 CARAVRRDTEAFF TGTGCCAGGGCCGTACGGAGGGACACTGAAGCTTTCTTT
TRBJ2-1 . TRBD2 TRBV15 CATSRDGTSGRRTYNEQFF TGTGCCACCAGCAGAGACGGGACTAGCGGGAGAAGGACCTACAATGAGCAGTTCTTC
TRBJ1-2 . TRBD1 TRBV4-3 CASSQTGYGYTF TGCGCCAGCAGCCAGACAGGGTATGGCTACACCTTC
TRBJ2-1 . . TRBV14 CASSTTGFYNEQFF TGTGCCAGCAGCACTACAGGGTTCTACAATGAGCAGTTCTTC
TRBJ1-5 . . TRBV19 CASSIGGKGQPQHF TGTGCCAGTAGTATAGGGGGCAAGGGGCAGCCCCAGCATTTT
TRBJ1-1 . TRBD1 TRBV29-1 CSVERSGGADTEAFF TGCAGCGTTGAACGGTCAGGGGGTGCGGACACTGAAGCTTTCTTT
TRBJ1-5 . TRBD1 TRBV27 CASRHGQGSNQPQHF TGTGCCAGCAGACATGGACAGGGCTCTAATCAGCCCCAGCATTTT
TRBJ1-5 . TRBD1 TRBV2 CASTRDRESQPQHF TGTGCCAGCACTAGGGACAGGGAAAGTCAGCCCCAGCATTTT
TRBJ1-1 . . TRBV27 CASRTSGKRDTEAFF TGTGCCAGCAGAACGTCGGGGAAGAGGGACACTGAAGCTTTCTTT
TRBJ2-6 . . TRBV4-3 CASSQGIEASGANVLTF TGCGCCAGCAGCCAAGGAATAGAGGCCTCTGGGGCCAACGTCCTGACTTTC
TRBJ2-1 . TRBD2 TRBV11-2 CASSLVAGGYNEQFF TGTGCCAGCAGCTTAGTAGCGGGAGGGTATAATGAGCAGTTCTTC
TRBJ1-1 . . TRBV5-1 CASSRPYRDAPEAFF TGCGCCAGCAGCCGACCTTACAGGGATGCCCCTGAAGCTTTCTTT
TRBJ1-1 . TRBD1 TRBV19 CASSSTGATEAFF TGTGCCAGTAGTTCGACAGGGGCCACTGAAGCTTTCTTT
TRBJ1-2 . TRBD1 TRBV28 CASSRTGIEGYTF TGTGCCAGCAGTCGGACAGGGATAGAAGGCTACACCTTC
TRBJ1-5 few TRBD1 TRBV6-5 CASRADRVSQPQHF TGTGCCAGCAGGGCGGACAGGGTAAGTCAGCCCCAGCATTTT
TRBJ2-1 once TRBD2 TRBV4-2 CASSQVGLAGGPGGNEQFF TGTGCCAGCAGCCAAGTCGGACTAGCGGGAGGGCCCGGAGGGAATGAGCAGTTCTTC
TRBJ1-1 . TRBD1 TRBV3-1/TRBV3-2 CASSLRTGPMNTEAFF TGTGCCAGCAGCCTTCGGACAGGGCCTATGAACACTGAAGCTTTCTTT
TRBJ1-4 . TRBD1 TRBV6-5 CASSFRTGGEKLFF TGTGCCAGCAGTTTCAGGACAGGCGGTGAAAAACTGTTTTTT
TRBJ2-7 . TRBD1 TRBV30 CAWSRAGTGGWYEQYF TGTGCCTGGAGCCGGGCCGGGACAGGGGGTTGGTACGAGCAGTACTTC
TRBJ1-4 . . TRBV6-5 CASRRQLLSAEKLFF TGTGCCAGCAGGAGACAACTCCTTAGTGCTGAAAAACTGTTTTTT
TRBJ1-3 . . TRBV27 CASSSQGSAGNTIYF TGTGCCAGCAGTTCTCAGGGGAGCGCTGGAAACACCATATATTTT
TRBJ1-3 . . TRBV9 CASSVDGGSGNTIYF TGTGCCAGCAGCGTAGACGGGGGATCTGGAAACACCATATATTTT
TRBJ1-2 . . TRBV28 CASTFRGFYGYTF TGTGCCAGCACCTTCCGCGGATTCTATGGCTACACCTTC